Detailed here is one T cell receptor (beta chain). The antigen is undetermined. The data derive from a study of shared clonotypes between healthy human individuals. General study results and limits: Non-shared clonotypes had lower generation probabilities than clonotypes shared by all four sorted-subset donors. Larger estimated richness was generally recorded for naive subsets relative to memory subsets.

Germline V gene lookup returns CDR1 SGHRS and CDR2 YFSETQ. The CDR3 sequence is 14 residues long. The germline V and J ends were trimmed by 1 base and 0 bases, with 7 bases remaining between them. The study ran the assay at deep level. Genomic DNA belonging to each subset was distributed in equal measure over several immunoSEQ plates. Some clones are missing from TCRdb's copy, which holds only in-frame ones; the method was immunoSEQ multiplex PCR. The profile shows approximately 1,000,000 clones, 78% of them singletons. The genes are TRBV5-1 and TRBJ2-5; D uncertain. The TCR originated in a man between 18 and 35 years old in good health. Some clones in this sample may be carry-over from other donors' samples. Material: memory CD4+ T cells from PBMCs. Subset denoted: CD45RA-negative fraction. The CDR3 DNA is TGCGCCAGCAGCTTGTGGGGTAACCAAGAGACCCAGTACTTC. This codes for CASSLWGNQETQYF.